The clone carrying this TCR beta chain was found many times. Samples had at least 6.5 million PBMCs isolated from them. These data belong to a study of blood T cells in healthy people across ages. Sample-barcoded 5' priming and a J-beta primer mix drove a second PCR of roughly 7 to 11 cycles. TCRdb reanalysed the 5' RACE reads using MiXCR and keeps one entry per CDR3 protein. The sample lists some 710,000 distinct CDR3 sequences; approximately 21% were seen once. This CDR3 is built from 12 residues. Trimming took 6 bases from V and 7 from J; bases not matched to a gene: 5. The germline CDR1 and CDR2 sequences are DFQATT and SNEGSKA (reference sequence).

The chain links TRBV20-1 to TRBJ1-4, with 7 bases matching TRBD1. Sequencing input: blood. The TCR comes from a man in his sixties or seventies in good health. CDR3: CSARQGVEKLFF. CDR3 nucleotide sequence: TGCAGTGCCCGCCAGGGGGTTGAAAAACTGTTTTTT.